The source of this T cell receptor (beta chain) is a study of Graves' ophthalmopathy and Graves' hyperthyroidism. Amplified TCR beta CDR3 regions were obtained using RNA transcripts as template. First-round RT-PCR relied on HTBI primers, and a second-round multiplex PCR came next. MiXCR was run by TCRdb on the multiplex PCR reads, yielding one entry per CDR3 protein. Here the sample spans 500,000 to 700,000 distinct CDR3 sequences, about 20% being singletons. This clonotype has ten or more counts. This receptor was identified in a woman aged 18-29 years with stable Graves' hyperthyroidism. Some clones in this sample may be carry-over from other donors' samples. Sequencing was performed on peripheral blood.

The CDR3 protein is CASSLGGQDYYEQYF. Written as DNA, the CDR3 is TGTGCCAGCAGCTTAGGGGGACAGGACTACTACGAGCAGTACTTC. This chain connects TRBV7-2 to TRBJ2-7; 8 nucleotides match TRBD1. Looked up from germline, CDR1 is SGHTA and CDR2 is FQGNSA. Germline trimming cut 1 base from V and 3 bases from J; bases unmatched to any gene: 5. The CDR3 is made up of 15 amino acids. Based on the CDR3 plus reference TRBV7-2 and TRBJ2-7, the full variable domain is GAGVSQSPSNKVTEKGKDVELRCDPISGHTALYWYRQSLGQGLEFLIYFQGNSAPDKSGLPSDRFSAERTGGSVSTLTIQRTQQEDSAVYLCASSLGGQDYYEQYFGPGTRLTVT.